The present TCR beta chain was sequenced within a study of OX40 agonist ivuxolimab in advanced cancers. Generated by immunoSEQ multiplex PCR, the TCRdb table keeps only in-frame clones and is missing some. The table lists approximately 94,000 clones, around 89% of them singletons. The CDR3 has 17 residues. The V gene lost 0 bases and the J gene lost 0 bases, with 12 bases spanning the gap. Germline V CDR1 and CDR2: SGHTS, YDEGEE. V gene TRBV5-8 combines with J gene TRBJ1-4, with no clear D. The clonotype comes from an adult with an advanced solid tumor such as melanoma, head and neck, liver or kidney cancer. The starting material was CD4+ or CD8+ T cells sorted from blood, obtained in a trial of the OX40 agonist ivuxolimab. The CDR3 spells CASSLGRRLATNEKLFF. The CDR3 nucleotides read TGTGCCAGCAGCTTGGGCAGACGTCTTGCAACTAATGAAAAACTGTTTTTT.